Each of the 20 T cell receptor beta chains below was sequenced from the same sample in a study of tumor and adjacent non-tumor tissue in lung cancer (dated 2018 in TCRdb). RNA was isolated from bulk unsorted tissue, and RNA quality was assessed with a NanoDrop ND-1000 and an Agilent 2100. Normal lung samples were distant non-tumor tissue taken more than 3 cm from the tumor edge. The receptor library was made with multiplex PCR. Sequencing used an Illumina HiSeq 2500. Following protocols modified from ARM-PCR, the researchers constructed TCRbeta libraries through three rounds of nested PCR with primers (Table S4). TCRdb itself trimmed the public reads at Q25 with fastp, ran MiXCR and retained productive beta chains. Every entry covers one CDR3 protein and lists the most common genes and DNA from its rows. The sample table holds about 100,000 distinct CDR3 sequences, of which 65% were seen once. The ten biggest clones cover roughly a fifth of the sample.

The sequenced sample consisted of distant non-tumor lung tissue. The source is a man between 25 and 39 years old with non-small cell lung cancer.

This sequence joins TRBV29-1 and TRBJ1-1; D is perhaps TRBD1 (6 bases). The CDR3 extends over 12 amino acids. Deletions cut 5 bases from V and 2 bases from J, with 9 bases between. The germline gives CDR1 SQVTM, CDR2 ANQGSEA. CDR3 nucleotides: TGCAGCGTTAAACAGGGCAACACTGAAGCTTTCTTT. Amino acids: CSVKQGNTEAFF.

This chain links TRBV6-2 or TRBV6-3 with TRBJ2-7, with 8 bases that match TRBD2. The V and J ends lost 5 bases and 5 bases, in that order; junction bases with no gene match: 8. The CDR3 runs 14 residues. Germline V lookup: CDR1 MNHEY, CDR2 SVGEGT. The CDR3 spells CASSRQREHHEQYF. In DNA, the CDR3 is TGTGCCAGCAGTAGGCAGCGGGAGCACCACGAGCAGTACTTC.

Comment on this clonotype: One end of the junction varies from germline; a read error may be responsible. The CDR3 spells CASSLTSGTFNEQFF. The CDR3 DNA is TGTGCCAGCAGCTTGACTAGCGGGACCTTCAATGAACAGTTCTTC. The rearrangement uses TRBV11-2 and TRBJ2-1; 11 nucleotides agree with TRBD2. The CDR3 is 15 amino acids. Germline-derived CDR1 and CDR2 are SGHAT and FQNNGV.

This clonotype was recorded once. At one of its ends the junction is not consistent with the germline gene, which may arise from a read error. The chain uses TRBV5-5 and TRBJ2-5; the D is unclear. This CDR3 is 12 amino acids long. The germline CDR1 and CDR2 sequences are SGHKS and YYEKEE (reference sequence). The CDR3 region has the DNA TGTGCCAACAGCATGGACGTCGAGACCCAGTACTTC. Amino acids: CANSMDVETQYF. Full variable domain (rest looked up from reference TRBV5-5 and TRBJ2-5): DAGVTQSPTHLIKTRGQQVTLRCSPISGHKSVSWYQQVLGQGPQFIFQYYEKEERGRGNFPDRFSARQFPNYSSELNVNALLLGDSALYLCANSMDVETQYFGPGTRLLVL.

This clonotype was counted ten times or more. The chain has TRBV12-3 or TRBV12-4 and TRBJ1-5; D gene uncertain. The CDR3 spans 13 residues. V gave up 6 bases and J gave up 0 bases, with 6 bases separating them. CDR3 sequence reads: CASSTDSNQPQHF. CDR3 DNA: TGTGCCAGCAGCACAGATAGCAATCAGCCCCAGCATTTT.

Concerning this clonotype itself: A much larger clonotype is one base distant, so this may be a read error. The rearrangement links TRBV29-1 to TRBJ1-2; 8 nucleotides line up with TRBD1. CDR1 is SQVTM and CDR2 is ANQGSEA in the germline V gene. The CDR3 totals 11 residues. CDR3: CGGRTGNGYTF. The CDR3 nucleotides are TGCGGCGGTCGGACAGGGAATGGCTACACCTTC. Supplemented by reference TRBV29-1 and TRBJ1-2, the full variable domain reads SAVISQKPSRDICQRGTSLTIQCQVDSQVTMMFWYRQQPGQSLTLIATANQGSEATYESGFVIDKFPISRPNLTFSTLTVSNMSPEDSSIYLCGGRTGNGYTFGSGTRLTVV.

V and J are TRBV21-1 and TRBJ2-6; the table assigns TRBD2, which was not confirmed against the DNA. TRBV21-1 is deemed a pseudogene. The CDR3 sequence is 19 residues long. As DNA, the CDR3 is TGTGCCAGCAATCTGCAACTGGGCCAGAACAGCTCTGGGGCCAACGTCCTGACTTTC. Its protein product is CASNLQLGQNSSGANVLTF.

A word on this clonotype: A read error is possible here, since a much larger clone lies one base away. The chain recombines TRBV6-5 with TRBJ1-5, with TRBD1 matching over 8 bases. The V and J ends lost 7 bases and 4 bases, in that order; junction bases with no gene match: 6. Germline V gene sequence: CDR1 MNHEY, CDR2 SVGAGI. The CDR3 consists of 14 residues. CDR3 region: CASKPTGENQPQHF. As DNA, the CDR3 is TGTGCCAGCAAACCGACAGGGGAGAATCAGCCCCAGCATTTT.

Concerning this clonotype: An end of the junction differs from the germline gene, which may be a read error. J is TRBJ1-1 and V is TRBV6-2 or TRBV6-3; unclear D gene. Germline V gene data show CDR1 as MNHEY and CDR2 as SVGEGT. This CDR3 is 13 amino acids long. CDR3 nucleotide sequence: TGTGCCAGTAGTTATACAATGAACACTGAAGCTTTATTT. Its protein is CASSYTMNTEALF.

For this clonotype: One end of the junction does not line up with germline, which may come from a read error. The V gene is TRBV5-5, the J gene TRBJ2-7; 9 bases align to TRBD2. The germline V gene encodes CDR1 SGHKS and CDR2 YYEKEE (reference sequence). This CDR3 spans 17 amino acids. This CDR3 is CASSPNPSSSGVYKQYF. For the CDR3, the DNA is TGTGCCAGCAGCCCGAACCCTTCCTCTAGCGGGGTCTACAAGCAGTACTTC.

With regard to this clonotype: The junction and the germline gene differ at one end; a read error may be behind it. The chain employs TRBV5-5 and TRBJ2-1; the D gene is possibly TRBD2 (6 bases). This CDR3 is built from 16 residues. From germline, CDR1 is SGHKS and CDR2 YYEKEE (reference sequence). The CDR3 is CASNLVGGAVYSEQFF. The CDR3 bases are TGTGCCAGCAACTTGGTGGGCGGGGCGGTGTACAGTGAGCAGTTCTTC.

This chain links TRBV29-1 with TRBJ2-4, with unresolved D. Germline CDR1 SQVTM, CDR2 ANQGSEA. This CDR3 region has 14 residues. CDR3: CIVELGAAKNIQYF. CDR3 nucleotides: TGCATTGTTGAGTTAGGAGCGGCCAAAAACATTCAGTACTTC.

In this sample, this clonotype turned up a few times. V gene TRBV6-1 combines with J gene TRBJ2-5; 9 positions agree with TRBD1. V gave up 5 bases and J gave up 4 bases; unmatched junction bases: 8. The CDR3 totals 15 residues. Germline CDR1 MNHNS, CDR2 SASEGT. The CDR3 sequence: CASSWWTGEGETQYF. CDR3 coding DNA: TGTGCCAGCAGTTGGTGGACAGGGGAGGGAGAGACCCAGTACTTC.

Comment on this clonotype: The junction does not match germline at one end; this may be a read error. The chain uses TRBV6-5 and TRBJ2-6; D might be TRBD1 (5 bases). Germline V gene sequence: CDR1 MNHEY, CDR2 SVGAGI. The CDR3 runs 18 residues. The CDR3 spells CATSITTAWTSGANILTF. In nucleotides, the CDR3 is TGTGCCACCAGCATAACCACCGCATGGACCTCTGGGGCCAACATCCTGACTTTC.

On this clonotype: At one of its ends the junction is not consistent with the germline gene, which may arise from a read error. The CDR3 reads CSVREYGQRNIDTQYF. Written as DNA, the CDR3 is TGCAGTGTTAGAGAATATGGTCAGAGAAACATAGATACGCAGTATTTT. The genes are TRBV20-1 and TRBJ2-3; D unclear. The length of the CDR3 is 16 residues. CDR1 and CDR2 from the germline V gene are DFQATT and SNEGSKA (reference sequence).

In its sample, this clonotype was seen many times. V is TRBV14 and J is TRBJ2-3, with D possibly being TRBD2 (6 bases). Germline lookup yields CDR1 SGHDN and CDR2 FVKESK. With 4 bases removed from V and 4 bases from J, the gap between germline ends came to 12 bases. The CDR3 is 14 amino acids. The CDR3 loop reads CASSRGTWADTQYF. The CDR3 DNA is TGTGCCAGCAGCCGGGGGACTTGGGCAGATACGCAGTATTTT.

Comment on this clonotype: At one end the junction does not follow the germline gene, possibly because of a read error. The chain employs TRBV20-1 and TRBJ1-2; TRBD1 matches 7 bases. Germline assignment: CDR1 DFQATT and CDR2 SNEGSKA (reference sequence). The CDR3 sequence is 13 residues long. This CDR3 reads CSAPEDRWHGYIF. In nucleotides, the CDR3 is TGCAGTGCTCCCGAGGACAGGTGGCATGGCTACATCTTC.

Only a few counts were recorded for this clonotype. Possible read error: a much larger clone is one base away. The chain employs TRBV20-1 and TRBJ1-6; D remains unclear. Germline CDR1 reads DFQATT; CDR2 reads SNEGSKA (reference sequence). This CDR3 is 15 amino acids long. The CDR3 nucleotides read TGCTGTGCTCTCGCCACGAGCTCCTATAATTCACCCCTCCACTTT. Translating gives CCALATSSYNSPLHF.

This chain connects TRBV11-2 to TRBJ1-3; D gene ambiguous. The V gene's germline CDR1 is SGHAT and CDR2 FQNNGV. Between the trimmed V and J ends, which lost 8 bases and 4 bases, there was a span of 18 bases. The CDR3 runs 15 residues. The CDR3 is CASGPEWGGGNTIYF. The CDR3 coding sequence is TGTGCCAGCGGCCCCGAGTGGGGAGGAGGAAACACCATATATTTT. The entire variable domain, with the rest obtained from reference TRBV11-2 and TRBJ1-3, is as follows: EAGVAQSPRYKIIEKRQSVAFWCNPISGHATLYWYQQILGQGPKLLIQFQNNGVVDDSQLPKDRFSAERLKGVDSTLKIQPAKLEDSAVYLCASGPEWGGGNTIYFGEGSWLTVV.

The count of this clonotype is one. At one end the junction does not follow the germline gene, possibly because of a read error. The CDR3 reads CARSPTPGNEHFF. As DNA, the CDR3 is TGTGCACGCAGCCCCACACCTGGCAATGAGCACTTCTTC. This chain uses TRBV11-3 with TRBJ2-1; D not resolved. This CDR3 comprises 13 residues. Per the germline V gene, CDR1 is SGHNT and CDR2 is YENEEA.